The entry below gives a single T cell receptor beta chain sequence along with its context. Method: immunoSEQ multiplex PCR; TCRdb's copy keeps in-frame clones and lacks some. The table lists approximately 180,000 clones, about nine tenths of them singletons. This sample was included in a study of control samples from healthy donors and cancer patients. CDR1 and CDR2 (germline): SNHLY, FYNNEI. This CDR3 has 16 amino acids. Trimming shortened V by 2 bases and J by 5 bases, and 18 bases separated the two germline ends. Material: blood. This receptor was taken from a woman aged 40 to 55 in good health. The chain is built from TRBV2 and TRBJ2-5, with D perhaps matching TRBD1 or TRBD2 (5 bases each). CDR3 DNA: TGTGCCAGCAGTGAATTAGTTTTGGGGGTTGGGGAGACCCAGTACTTC. Encoded protein: CASSELVLGVGETQYF.